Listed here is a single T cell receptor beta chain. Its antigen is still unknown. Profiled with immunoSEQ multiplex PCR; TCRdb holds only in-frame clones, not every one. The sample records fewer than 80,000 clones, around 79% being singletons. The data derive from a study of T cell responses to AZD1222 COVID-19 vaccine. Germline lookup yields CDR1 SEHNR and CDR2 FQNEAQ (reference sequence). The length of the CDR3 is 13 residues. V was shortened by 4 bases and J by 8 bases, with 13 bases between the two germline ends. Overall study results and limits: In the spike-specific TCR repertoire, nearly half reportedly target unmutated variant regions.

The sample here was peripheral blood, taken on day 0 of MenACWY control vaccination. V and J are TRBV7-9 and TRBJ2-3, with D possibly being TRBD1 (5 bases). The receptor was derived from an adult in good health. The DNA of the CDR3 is TGTGCCAGCAGCTACCTTGAAAGGGGTACGCAGTATTTT. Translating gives CASSYLERGTQYF. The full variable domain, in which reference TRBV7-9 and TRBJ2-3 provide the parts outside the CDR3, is DTGVSQNPRHKITKRGQNVTFRCDPISEHNRLYWYRQTLGQGPEFLTYFQNEAQLEKSRLLSDRFSAERPKGSFSTLEIQRTEQGDSAMYLCASSYLERGTQYFGPGTRLTVL.